One sample yielded the 4 T cell receptor beta chains listed below, sequenced in a study of blood T cell repertoires in COVID-19. Here immunoSEQ multiplex PCR was the method, and the copy in TCRdb shows in-frame clones only, minus some. The repertoire consists of tens of thousands of clones, with more than 75% occurring once and the leading ten covering around 18%. Specimen: peripheral blood. The receptors come from a woman older than 75 with acute or convalescent COVID-19.

The chain has TRBV29-1 and TRBJ1-2; D ambiguous. The CDR3 is 16 amino acids. V was cut by 0 bases and J by 4 bases, with 18 bases left in between. The germline CDR1 and CDR2 sequences are SQVTM and ANQGSEA. Here the CDR3 reads CSVEEIGVLRTYGYTF. Here the CDR3 DNA reads TGCAGCGTTGAAGAGATCGGGGTACTGCGGACCTATGGCTACACCTTC.

CDR3 nucleotides: TGTGCCATCAGTGGGGGACTAGCGGATCAAGAGACCCAGTACTTC. It codes for CAISGGLADQETQYF. The rearrangement joins TRBV10-3 to TRBJ2-5; 11 bases are a match to TRBD2. With V trimmed by 4 bases and J by 2 bases, 3 bases remained unmatched. Germline CDR1 and CDR2: ENHRY and SYGVKD. The CDR3 has 15 amino acids.

V usage is TRBV6-2 or TRBV6-3 and J usage is TRBJ2-7; TRBD1 matches at 11 bases. CDR1 is MNHEY and CDR2 is SVGEGT in the germline V gene. V shed 2 bases, J shed 5 bases, and the junction held 2 bases outside the gene matches. CDR3 length equals 14 residues. CDR3 sequence reads: CASSYRTGGHEQYF. CDR3 DNA sequence: TGTGCCAGCAGTTACCGGACAGGGGGCCACGAGCAGTACTTC.

This clone turned up a few times. The chain carries TRBV15 and TRBJ2-7; D might be TRBD1 (6 bases). Trimming stripped 0 bases from V and 4 bases from J, with 16 bases between. The CDR3 extends over 16 amino acids. Germline lookup yields CDR1 LNHNV and CDR2 YYDKDF (reference sequence). DNA for the CDR3: TGTGCCACCAGCAGAGATGGGGCAGGGGTTTGGTACGAGCAGTACTTC. It codes for CATSRDGAGVWYEQYF.